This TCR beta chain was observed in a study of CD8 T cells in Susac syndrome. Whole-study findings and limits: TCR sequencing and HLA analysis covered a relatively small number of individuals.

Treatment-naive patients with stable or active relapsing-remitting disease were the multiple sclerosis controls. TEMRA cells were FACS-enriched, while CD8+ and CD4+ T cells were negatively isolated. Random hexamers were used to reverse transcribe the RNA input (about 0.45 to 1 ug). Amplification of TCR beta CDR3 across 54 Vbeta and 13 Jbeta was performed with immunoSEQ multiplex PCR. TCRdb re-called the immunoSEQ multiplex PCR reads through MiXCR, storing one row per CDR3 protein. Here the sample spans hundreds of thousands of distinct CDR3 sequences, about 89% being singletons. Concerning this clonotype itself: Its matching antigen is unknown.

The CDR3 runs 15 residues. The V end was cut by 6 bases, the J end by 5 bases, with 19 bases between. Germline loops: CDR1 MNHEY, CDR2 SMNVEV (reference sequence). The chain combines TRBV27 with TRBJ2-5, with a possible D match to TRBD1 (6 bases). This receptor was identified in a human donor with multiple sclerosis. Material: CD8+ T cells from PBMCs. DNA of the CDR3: TGTGCCAGCAGCTTCCTTGGACAGTCCCGGGAGACCCAGTACTTC. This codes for CASSFLGQSRETQYF.